This note documents a single T cell receptor beta chain sequence. The antigen remains unidentified. A Clinical Activity Score of at least 3, a NOSPECS grade of at least 4 and a duration under 3 months were recorded in the ophthalmopathy patients. V lost 4 bases to trimming and J lost 3 bases; unmatched junction nucleotides: 6. Germline-derived CDR1 and CDR2 are SGHRS and YFSETQ. The CDR3 extends over 16 amino acids. TCR beta CDR3 sequences were amplified from RNA transcripts. Primed by the HTBI set, a first-round RT-PCR was run on the TCR CDR3. From the multiplex PCR reads, TCRdb called clonotypes with MiXCR, one entry per CDR3 protein. The data contain 400,000 or so distinct CDR3 sequences, 13% to 15% of them singletons. The record originates from a study of T cells in Graves' hyperthyroidism and ophthalmopathy. Notes on the study in general: Most expanded thyroid clonotypes above 0.001 also appeared in blood.

The rearrangement uses TRBV5-1 and TRBJ2-2, with 10 bases fitting TRBD1. This receptor was taken from a woman aged 55-70 years with Graves' ophthalmopathy. Sequenced input: blood. The CDR3 reads CASSPRTGGDTGELFF. In nucleotides, the CDR3 is TGCGCCAGCAGCCCAAGGACAGGGGGGGACACCGGGGAGCTGTTTTTT.